This T cell receptor beta chain stems from a study of CD8 T cells in ankylosing spondylitis. Study-wide results and limits: Roughly 8 highly homologous variants formed a TCR beta motif that appeared characteristic of ankylosing spondylitis blood.

MiXCR, run by TCRdb on the 5' RACE reads, gives a single entry per CDR3 protein. Here the sample spans fewer than 650,000 distinct CDR3 sequences, about 13% being singletons. This clonotype was observed at least ten times. Antigen specificity is unknown. Sequenced input: blood, either unsorted or a sorted T cell fraction (not recorded which). The sequence came from a male donor with ankylosing spondylitis.

The CDR3 bases are TGCAGCGTGGGATCCGTAAATGAGCAGTTCTTC. Its translation is CSVGSVNEQFF. The V call is TRBV29-1, the J call TRBJ2-1; D is uncertain. Trimming took 6 bases from V and 7 from J, leaving 10 bases between them. Germline V lookup: CDR1 SQVTM, CDR2 ANQGSEA. The CDR3 sequence is 11 residues long.